The clone carrying this T cell receptor (beta chain) was picked up many times. Its antigen remains unknown. These data belong to a study of T-cell reconstitution after alpha-beta-depleted transplantation in children. Findings and limits, study-wide: After one year, T-cell counts and TCRbeta diversity mostly came from new T cells. The study reportedly traced alpha-beta T cells about two months after transplant to several hundred expanded graft clones. From surviving recipient T cells and thymic progenitors came the high day-60 TCRbeta diversity observed in some patients.

A TCRbeta library incorporating unique molecular identifiers was prepared. One entry per CDR3 protein, called by TCRdb with MiXCR from the PCR reads. Of 250,000 to 300,000 distinct CDR3 sequences in the sample, 10% were seen once. Here the sequenced sample was PBMCs, taken before TCRalphabeta/CD19-depleted stem cell transplant. This sequence was found in a boy less than two years old with acute myeloid leukemia, due to receive a stem cell transplant.

CDR3 nucleotides: TGCGCCAGCAGCCAAGATCTTGCCAGTAGCTCCTACGAGCAGTACTTC. Translated: CASSQDLASSSYEQYF. The rearrangement links TRBV4-3 to TRBJ2-7; D unclear. The CDR3 is 16 amino acids. Germline V gene data show CDR1 as LGHNA and CDR2 as YSLEER. V shed 0 bases and J shed 0 bases, with 12 bases lying between them.